One and the same sample provided the 32 T cell receptor beta chains below, sequenced in a study of blood T cell repertoires in COVID-19. Assay used: immunoSEQ multiplex PCR; TCRdb lists only in-frame clones, some missing. The repertoire holds 150,000 to 200,000 clones, 75% to 90% seen once, with roughly a tenth in the top ten. Sequencing was done on a sample of peripheral blood. These receptors were obtained from an elderly woman with active or convalescent COVID-19.

V and J are TRBV19 and TRBJ2-7, with 8 bases matching TRBD1. CDR1 is LNHDA and CDR2 is SQIVND in the germline V gene (reference sequence). The J segment lost 3 bases and the V segment lost 3 bases, leaving 1 base of the junction unmatched. CDR3 length: 13 amino acids. The CDR3 region has the DNA TGTGCCAGTAGTATCGACAGGGGCTACGAGCAGTACTTC. Its protein is CASSIDRGYEQYF.

This clone was seen a single time. Relative to the germline gene, one junction end is altered; a read error may explain this. J is TRBJ2-1 and V is TRBV11-2, with 10 nucleotides matching TRBD1. Germline CDR1 and CDR2: SGHAT and FQNNGV. The CDR3 is 15 amino acids. CDR3 sequence reads: CTSSQTGGGYNEQFF. In nucleotides, the CDR3 is TGTACCAGCAGCCAGACAGGGGGCGGGTACAATGAGCAGTTCTTC.

V gene TRBV12-5 combines with J gene TRBJ1-1; 10 bases fit TRBD1. The CDR3 runs to 15 residues. Germline loops: CDR1 LGHNT, CDR2 FRNRAP. J was trimmed by 4 bases and V by 6 bases; bases with no gene match: 8. CDR3 residues: CASGTGGSRSTEAFF. CDR3 in DNA: TGTGCTAGTGGGACAGGGGGCTCCCGAAGCACTGAAGCTTTCTTT.

V is TRBV3-1 (or the pseudogene TRBV3-2) and J is TRBJ1-2, with D possibly TRBD1 on 6 matching bases. CDR3 length: 14 residues. Between the trimmed V and J ends, which lost 3 bases and 2 bases, there was a span of 10 bases. CDR1 and CDR2 from the germline V gene are LGHDT and YNNKEL (reference sequence). CDR3 coding DNA: TGTGCCAGCAGCCAGGGGGCTTACAACTATGGCTACACCTTC. Translated, it gives CASSQGAYNYGYTF.

Only one count was recorded for this clone. The chain combines TRBV6-1 with TRBJ2-1; possible D gene TRBD2, 5 bases. The CDR3 is 15 residues long. Germline values: CDR1 MNHNS, CDR2 SASEGT. Deletions cut 2 bases from V and 2 bases from J, with 10 bases between. This CDR3 is CASSERSGTYNEQFF. The DNA of the CDR3 is TGTGCCAGCAGTGAACGGAGCGGCACCTACAATGAGCAGTTCTTC.

The V gene is TRBV2, the J gene TRBJ1-3; D is ambiguous. The CDR3 is 12 residues long. Between the trimmed V and J ends, which lost 8 bases and 4 bases, there was a span of 9 bases. CDR1 and CDR2 from the germline V gene are SNHLY and FYNNEI. DNA of the CDR3: TGTGCCAGCGGGAGGTACGGAAACACCATATATTTT. The encoded protein is CASGRYGNTIYF.

This chain connects TRBV13 to TRBJ2-1; 12 bases are shared with TRBD2. V shed 5 bases, J shed 6 bases, and the junction held 5 bases outside the gene matches. This CDR3 contains 15 residues. The germline CDR1 and CDR2 sequences are PRHDT and FYEKMQ (reference sequence). The CDR3: CASSPRLAGANEQFF. The CDR3 region has the DNA TGTGCCAGCAGCCCGAGACTAGCGGGGGCCAATGAGCAGTTCTTC.

This clone was seen a single time. The J gene is TRBJ2-1, the V gene TRBV2; 10 nucleotides line up with TRBD2. Germline CDR1 reads SNHLY; CDR2 reads FYNNEI. V was clipped by 1 base and J by 8 bases; unmatched bases: 5. The CDR3 spans 15 residues. This CDR3 is CASSEVSAGGDEQFF. The CDR3, as DNA: TGTGCCAGCAGTGAAGTTTCAGCGGGGGGGGATGAGCAGTTCTTC.

V gene TRBV7-8 combines with J gene TRBJ2-7; 13 positions agree with TRBD2. Trimming cost V 5 bases and J 4 bases; bases outside gene matches: 2. CDR3 size: 14 residues. Per germline, CDR1 SGHVS and CDR2 FQNEAQ. The CDR3 loop reads CASSTSGGAYEQYF. The CDR3 DNA reads TGTGCCAGCAGCACTAGCGGGGGGGCATACGAGCAGTACTTC.

The rearrangement uses TRBV30 and TRBJ2-1; 12 bases are a match to TRBD2. J was trimmed by 5 bases and V by 2 bases; bases with no gene match: 4. Germline CDR1 and CDR2: GTSNPN and SVGIG (reference sequence). The CDR3 sequence is 15 residues long. CDR3 in DNA: TGTGCCTGGAGTCTTGGACTAGCGGGGAACAATGAGCAGTTCTTC. This codes for CAWSLGLAGNNEQFF.

This clone is a singleton in its sample. Germline and junction disagree at one end, which may indicate a read error. The gene calls are TRBV10-3 and TRBJ2-2; TRBD1 matches 8 bases. The CDR3 loop spans 14 amino acids. Germline V lookup: CDR1 ENHRY, CDR2 SYGVKD. CDR3 bases: TGTGCCATCAGGGACGGACAGGGATCCGGGGAACTGTTTTTT. Translated, it gives CAIRDGQGSGELFF.

The chain employs TRBV5-6 and TRBJ1-3; 7 nucleotides match TRBD1. V lost 6 bases and J lost 2; bases outside the gene matches: 17. The length of the CDR3 is 18 residues. Germline values: CDR1 SGHDT, CDR2 YYEEEE. In DNA, the CDR3 is TGTGCCAGCAAGGGGACAGCTGATCTAAGGGGAACTGGAAACACCATATATTTT. Encoded protein: CASKGTADLRGTGNTIYF.

V gene TRBV7-2 combines with J gene TRBJ2-1; 11 bases agree with TRBD2. The CDR3 runs to 17 residues. In germline, CDR1 is SGHTA, CDR2 FQGNSA. The ends lost 5 bases at V and 4 bases at J; junction bases unmatched: 10. CDR3 DNA: TGTGCCAGCAGCCCGACTAGCGGGGTCGAACGATACAATGAGCAGTTCTTC. Its translation: CASSPTSGVERYNEQFF.

This rearrangement joins TRBV7-9 to TRBJ1-2, with D possibly being TRBD1 (5 bases). In germline, CDR1 is SEHNR, CDR2 FQNEAQ (reference sequence). The CDR3 has 13 residues. V lost 4 bases, J lost 6 bases, and 12 bases lay in between. The CDR3 sequence is CASSSTEGHGYTF. Written as DNA, the CDR3 is TGTGCCAGCAGCTCAACGGAGGGACATGGCTACACCTTC.

V and J are TRBV11-2 and TRBJ2-7; a possible D gene is TRBD2 (5 bases). The CDR3 totals 12 residues. Germline V gene sequence: CDR1 SGHAT, CDR2 FQNNGV. Trimming removed 1 base from V and 7 bases from J, with 8 bases in between. CDR3 in amino acids: CASSLVSGEQYF. As DNA, the CDR3 is TGTGCCAGCAGCTTAGTCTCGGGGGAGCAGTACTTC.

This rearrangement joins TRBV5-8 to TRBJ1-5; 7 bases align to TRBD1. Per the germline V gene, CDR1 is SGHTS and CDR2 is YDEGEE. Trimming removed 4 bases from V and 3 bases from J; junction bases left unmatched: 4. The CDR3 totals 14 residues. The DNA for the CDR3 is TGTGCCAGCAGCATGGGACAGCTCAATCAGCCCCAGCATTTT. Its translation: CASSMGQLNQPQHF.

V usage is TRBV6-5 and J usage is TRBJ1-2; tentatively, D is TRBD1 (6 bases). Germline V gives CDR1 MNHEY, CDR2 SVGAGI. The CDR3 totals 15 residues. The V and J ends lost 6 bases and 7 bases respectively, with 21 bases between them. The CDR3 sequence is CASRTQIQGLSGYTF. In nucleotides, the CDR3 is TGTGCCAGCAGAACGCAAATACAGGGTCTGTCTGGCTACACCTTC.

The rearrangement links TRBV7-9 to TRBJ2-3; the match to TRBD1 covers 9 bases. Losses at the gene ends were 8 bases for V and 4 bases for J; bases not matched to a gene: 10. The CDR3 loop spans 15 amino acids. Germline values: CDR1 SEHNR, CDR2 FQNEAQ (reference sequence). Here the CDR3 reads CASRLDRTGADTQYF. The CDR3 nucleotides read TGTGCCAGCCGCCTCGACAGGACAGGGGCAGATACGCAGTATTTT.

The chain's CDR3 is CASRVFRTSGGHEQYF. The CDR3, as DNA: TGTGCCAGCAGAGTTTTCAGGACTAGCGGGGGGCACGAGCAGTACTTC. The chain employs TRBV2 and TRBJ2-7; 14 bases map to TRBD2. Trimming cost V 6 bases and J 5 bases; bases outside gene matches: 9. Germline V CDR1 and CDR2: SNHLY, FYNNEI. This CDR3 contains 16 residues. Based on the CDR3 plus reference TRBV2 and TRBJ2-7, the full variable domain is EPEVTQTPSHQVTQMGQEVILRCVPISNHLYFYWYRQILGQKVEFLVSFYNNEISEKSEIFDDQFSVERPDGSNFTLKIRSTKLEDSAMYFCASRVFRTSGGHEQYFGPGTRLTVT.

The V and J genes are TRBV30 and TRBJ1-2; TRBD1 might be the D (6 bases). The V end was cut by 2 bases, the J end by 5 bases, with 9 bases between. The CDR3 contains 12 residues. The germline gives CDR1 GTSNPN, CDR2 SVGIG (reference sequence). The CDR3 reads CAWSLQGYGYTF. The DNA of the CDR3 is TGTGCCTGGAGTCTACAGGGATATGGCTACACCTTC.

The CDR3: CAISVGTGVSEAFF. The CDR3 nucleotides read TGTGCCATCAGTGTGGGGACAGGGGTGTCTGAAGCTTTCTTT. The rearrangement links TRBV10-3 to TRBJ1-1; 10 bases fit TRBD1. The germline gives CDR1 ENHRY, CDR2 SYGVKD. The V segment lost 4 bases and the J segment 6 bases; nucleotides outside the gene matches: 5. The CDR3 extends over 14 amino acids.

The chain has TRBV7-2 and TRBJ2-7, with D tentatively TRBD2 (7 bases). Germline V CDR1 and CDR2: SGHTA, FQGNSA. This CDR3 is built from 15 residues. Trimming took off 3 bases at V and 3 bases at J, with 15 bases between the two ends. In nucleotides, the CDR3 is TGTGCCAGCAGCTTTGACGGGGGGCCCTACTACGAGCAGTACTTC. It yields the protein CASSFDGGPYYEQYF.

This clone was seen only a few times. CDR3 sequence: CASSTGAGNTEAFF. Written as DNA, the CDR3 is TGTGCCAGTTCGACTGGCGCGGGAAACACTGAAGCTTTCTTT. The chain couples TRBV19 to TRBJ1-1; D unclear. The CDR3 extends over 14 amino acids. V was shortened by 8 bases and J by 2 bases, with 15 bases between the two germline ends. CDR1 and CDR2 (germline): LNHDA, SQIVND (reference sequence).

V is TRBV9 and J is TRBJ1-1; maybe TRBD1 (5 bases). Germline CDR1 reads SGDLS; CDR2 reads YYNGEE. The V end lost 3 bases, the J end lost 3 bases, and 15 bases lay between the germline ends. The CDR3 is 15 amino acids. The CDR3 DNA reads TGTGCCAGCAGCGAGCGCCCAGGGTCGGACACTGAAGCTTTCTTT. It encodes CASSERPGSDTEAFF.

This chain links TRBV7-2 with TRBJ2-7; 11 bases map to TRBD1. There are 16 residues in the CDR3. V dropped 1 base and J dropped 5; count of bases not matched to a gene: 7. Looked up from germline, CDR1 is SGHTA and CDR2 is FQGNSA. The CDR3 bases are TGTGCCAGCAGCTTAGTCTGGTCGGGACAGGGGGACGAGCAGTACTTC. Translated: CASSLVWSGQGDEQYF.

This rearrangement joins TRBV19 to TRBJ2-7, with D perhaps TRBD2 (5 bases). In germline, CDR1 is LNHDA, CDR2 SQIVND (reference sequence). V was cut by 3 bases and J by 0 bases, with 12 bases left in between. CDR3 length: 15 amino acids. The CDR3 spells CASSIGPGSSYEQYF. The CDR3 DNA is TGTGCCAGTAGTATCGGTCCGGGGAGCTCCTACGAGCAGTACTTC. Using reference TRBV19 and TRBJ2-7 for the parts outside the CDR3, the full variable domain is DGGITQSPKYLFRKEGQNVTLSCEQNLNHDAMYWYRQDPGQGLRLIYYSQIVNDFQKGDIAEGYSVSREKKESFPLTVTSAQKNPTAFYLCASSIGPGSSYEQYFGPGTRLTVT.

This chain joins TRBV6-2 or TRBV6-3 and TRBJ2-5; D may be TRBD1 (5 bases). V lost 5 bases and J 2 bases, leaving 15 bases between the germline ends. CDR1 and CDR2 from the germline V gene are MNHEY and SVGEGT. CDR3 length: 15 residues. CDR3 amino acids: CASSPSRTSQETQYF. Written as DNA, the CDR3 is TGTGCCAGCAGTCCCTCGAGGACATCACAAGAGACCCAGTACTTC.

CDR3 bases: TGTGCCAGCTCACCGGGGGGCGCGGGGGAACGGCCCCAGCATTTT. Protein product: CASSPGGAGERPQHF. The chain recombines TRBV18 with TRBJ1-5; tentatively, D is TRBD1 (6 bases). The CDR3 has 15 residues. The germline V gene has CDR1 KGHSH and CDR2 LQKENI. Trimming took 3 bases from V and 9 from J, leaving 18 bases between them.

Remarks on this clone: A read error may account for a junction end that differs from germline. V gene TRBV19 combines with J gene TRBJ2-7, with TRBD2 matching 8 bases. The length of the CDR3 is 14 residues. Per the germline V gene, CDR1 is LNHDA and CDR2 is SQIVND (reference sequence). The CDR3 DNA is TGTGCAAGTAGTCGGGGCGGGGGGAGCTACGAGCAGTACTTC. This gives the protein CASSRGGGSYEQYF. The full variable domain, in which reference TRBV19 and TRBJ2-7 provide the parts outside the CDR3, is DGGITQSPKYLFRKEGQNVTLSCEQNLNHDAMYWYRQDPGQGLRLIYYSQIVNDFQKGDIAEGYSVSREKKESFPLTVTSAQKNPTAFYLCASSRGGGSYEQYFGPGTRLTVT.

The rearrangement links TRBV4-3 to TRBJ1-2, with a tentative D call TRBD1 (6 bases). CDR1 and CDR2 (germline): LGHNA, YSLEER. Trimming took off 4 bases at V and 4 bases at J, with 16 bases between the two ends. There are 15 residues in the CDR3. The CDR3 protein is CASSPPGVNPYGYTF. Here the CDR3 DNA reads TGCGCCAGCAGCCCGCCAGGGGTCAACCCCTATGGCTACACCTTC.

V usage is TRBV9 and J usage is TRBJ1-2; D perhaps matches TRBD1 (6 bases). The germline V gene encodes CDR1 SGDLS and CDR2 YYNGEE. The V end was cut by 0 bases, the J end by 5 bases, with 11 bases between. This CDR3 is built from 14 residues. The CDR3, as DNA: TGTGCCAGCAGCGTAGATTGGGGGCGTTATGGCTACACCTTC. Amino acids: CASSVDWGRYGYTF.

As for this clone: Additional DNA sequences in this sample encode the identical CDR3. This chain uses TRBV19 with TRBJ1-2; D unclear. The V end lost 5 bases, the J end lost 2 bases, and 6 bases lay between the germline ends. The CDR3 length is 12 residues. The germline V gene encodes CDR1 LNHDA and CDR2 SQIVND (reference sequence). The chain's CDR3 is CASSPGNYGYTF. CDR3 sequence (DNA): TGTGCCAGTAGTCCAGGAAACTATGGCTACACCTTC.